This section outlines one T cell receptor beta chain sequence together with its context. This record belongs to a study of follicular helper T cells after annual influenza vaccination. Study details: Days 0, 7 and 28 post-vaccination were the blood draw times.

Per the germline V gene, CDR1 is SGHVS and CDR2 is FQNEAQ. The CDR3 has 13 residues. The V end lost 3 bases, the J end lost 4 bases, and 9 bases lay between the germline ends. Repertoires were generated with immunoSEQ multiplex PCR, while TCRdb's copy carries only in-frame clones and drops some. The sample contains around 6,700 clones, 82% of which appear only once. As for time point: 2015-2016 season, pre-vaccination. The sequence came from an adult who received the influenza vaccine. This chain uses TRBV7-8 with TRBJ1-1; D is unclear. The sequenced sample was CXCR5- memory CD4+ T cells sorted from blood, obtained on the day of influenza vaccination. The CDR3 here is CASSLEGGTEAFF. The CDR3 DNA reads TGTGCCAGCAGCTTGGAGGGAGGCACTGAAGCTTTCTTT.